This T cell receptor beta chain stems from a study of cytomegalovirus exposure and HLA in healthy donors. Across the study: Early released data comprised 75 million to 100 million unique TCRs from HLA-typed donors.

On this clone itself: Antigen specificity is unknown.

The PCR employed 60 Vbeta primers together with 13 Jbeta primers. Sequenced by immunoSEQ multiplex PCR; TCRdb stores in-frame clones only, minus some. The sample has 90,000 to 110,000 clones; roughly three quarters are singletons. General study findings and limits: Later genetic work tied a missense DCLRE1C variant to beta-chain V and J trimming.

The donors, nominally healthy at sampling, likely had unrecorded immune exposures. The receptor's source is a male donor in good health and CMV-seronegative. The material sequenced was PBMCs.

The CDR3: CASTLILPLEQFF. CDR3 DNA sequence: TGTGCCAGCACCCTCATACTCCCGCTTGAGCAGTTCTTC. The chain couples TRBV7-2 to TRBJ2-1; D gene uncertain. The length of the CDR3 is 13 residues. V was pared by 7 bases and J by 9 bases, with 16 bases between. The V gene's germline CDR1 is SGHTA and CDR2 FQGNSA.